The 9 T cell receptor beta chains below all came from one sample that was sequenced in a study of identical twins. TCRdb reanalysed the 5' RACE reads using MiXCR and keeps one entry per CDR3 protein. The data contain hundreds of thousands of distinct CDR3 sequences, roughly an eighth of them singletons. The same data also went into a second study, on yellow fever vaccine responses in identical twins.

Input material: CD8+ T cells sorted from blood. These receptors were collected from a young woman in good health.

This clonotype was seen repeatedly, ten times or more. The chain couples TRBV7-9 to TRBJ2-1; a weak D match, TRBD1 (6 bases). V was shortened by 6 bases and J by 3 bases, with 9 bases between the two germline ends. Germline-derived CDR1 and CDR2 are SEHNR and FQNEAQ (reference sequence). This CDR3 has 13 amino acids. The CDR3 sequence: CASSGGLYNEQFF. Written as DNA, the CDR3 is TGTGCCAGCAGTGGGGGCCTCTACAATGAGCAGTTCTTC.

The chain has TRBV9 and TRBJ2-2, with D possibly matching TRBD2 (7 bases). This CDR3 spans 16 amino acids. The V and J ends lost 1 base and 2 bases respectively, with 12 bases between them. CDR1 and CDR2 from the germline V gene are SGDLS and YYNGEE. The CDR3 sequence: CASSVKGGINTGELFF. CDR3 in DNA: TGTGCCAGCAGCGTAAAGGGGGGGATAAACACCGGGGAGCTGTTTTTT.

The chain is built from TRBV20-1 and TRBJ2-7; 10 positions match TRBD1. Germline-derived CDR1 and CDR2 are DFQATT and SNEGSKA (reference sequence). J was trimmed by 6 bases and V by 5 bases; bases with no gene match: 7. This CDR3 is built from 13 residues. The CDR3 DNA sequence: TGCAGTGCTGCCGGGACAGGGGTCCGCGAGCAGTACTTC. Its protein is CSAAGTGVREQYF.

The chain combines TRBV5-4 with TRBJ2-3; 9 bases agree with TRBD1. This CDR3 is 14 amino acids long. Looked up from germline, CDR1 is SGHNT and CDR2 is YYREEE (reference sequence). Trimming took 4 bases from V and 4 from J; bases not matched to a gene: 4. The CDR3 loop reads CASSLGTGSDTQYF. Here the CDR3 DNA reads TGTGCCAGCAGCCTCGGGACAGGGTCAGATACGCAGTATTTT.

The table lists this clonotype with many counts. The CDR3 region is CASSLGSGGDEPQHF. The CDR3 DNA sequence: TGTGCCAGCAGCTTGGGATCGGGTGGGGACGAGCCCCAGCATTTT. J is TRBJ1-5 and V is TRBV7-9; the D gene is possibly TRBD1 (5 bases). CDR1 is SEHNR, CDR2 FQNEAQ, per germline (reference sequence). This CDR3 spans 15 amino acids. V shed 3 bases and J shed 8 bases, with 17 bases lying between them. The complete variable domain, with remaining parts taken from reference TRBV7-9 and TRBJ1-5, reads DTGVSQNPRHKITKRGQNVTFRCDPISEHNRLYWYRQTLGQGPEFLTYFQNEAQLEKSRLLSDRFSAERPKGSFSTLEIQRTEQGDSAMYLCASSLGSGGDEPQHFGDGTRLSIL.

This chain links TRBV7-3 with TRBJ2-2, with TRBD2 matching over 13 bases. The trim removed 6 bases at V and 5 bases at J, leaving 12 bases unmatched. In germline, CDR1 is SGHTA, CDR2 FQGTGA. The CDR3 has 18 amino acids. The CDR3 here is CASSPGLAGDRVTGELFF. The CDR3, as DNA: TGTGCCAGCAGTCCTGGACTAGCGGGAGATCGGGTTACCGGGGAGCTGTTTTTT.

The chain uses TRBV11-2 and TRBJ2-1; D not resolved. The germline CDR1 and CDR2 sequences are SGHAT and FQNNGV. Between the trimmed V and J ends, which lost 5 bases and 3 bases, there was a span of 17 bases. This CDR3 comprises 16 residues. The CDR3 sequence: CASSPPLGFGYNEQFF. The CDR3 DNA follows: TGTGCCAGCAGCCCACCCCTAGGGTTCGGCTACAATGAGCAGTTCTTC.

Many counts were recorded for this clonotype. V is TRBV5-1 and J is TRBJ1-4; D is possibly TRBD1 (6 bases). This CDR3 contains 15 residues. V was clipped by 3 bases and J by 4 bases, with 13 bases between them. Germline V CDR1 and CDR2: SGHRS, YFSETQ. The CDR3 reads CASSYGQWDNEKLFF. CDR3 nucleotide sequence: TGCGCCAGCAGCTACGGACAGTGGGATAATGAAAAACTGTTTTTT.

J is TRBJ2-1 and V is TRBV9, with D possibly matching TRBD1 (6 bases). CDR3 length: 14 residues. Germline V CDR1 and CDR2: SGDLS, YYNGEE. V was clipped by 6 bases and J by 1 base, with 11 bases between them. The CDR3 spells CASTGQLSYNEQFF. Written as DNA, the CDR3 is TGTGCCAGCACCGGACAGCTATCCTACAATGAGCAGTTCTTC.